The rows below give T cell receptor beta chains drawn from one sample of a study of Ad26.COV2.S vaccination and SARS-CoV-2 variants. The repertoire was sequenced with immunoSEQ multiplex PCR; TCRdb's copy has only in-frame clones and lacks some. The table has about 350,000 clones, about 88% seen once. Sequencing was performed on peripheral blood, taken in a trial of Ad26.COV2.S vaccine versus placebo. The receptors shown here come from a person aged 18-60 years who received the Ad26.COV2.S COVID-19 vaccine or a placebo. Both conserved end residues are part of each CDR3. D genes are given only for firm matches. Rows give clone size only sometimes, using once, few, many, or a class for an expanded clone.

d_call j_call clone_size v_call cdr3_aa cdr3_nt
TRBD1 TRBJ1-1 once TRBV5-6 CASSPGTGGKDTEAFF TGTGCCAGCAGTCCCGGGACAGGGGGCAAGGACACTGAAGCTTTCTTT
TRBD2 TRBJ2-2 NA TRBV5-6 CASSLRGLAGVHGELFF TGTGCCAGCAGCTTGAGGGGACTAGCGGGGGTACACGGGGAGCTGTTTTTT
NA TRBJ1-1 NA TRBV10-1 CASRRGRDTEAFF TGCGCCAGCAGGAGGGGTCGGGACACTGAAGCTTTCTTT
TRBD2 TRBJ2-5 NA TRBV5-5 CASSRRGSGTGETQYF TGTGCCAGCAGCAGGAGGGGTAGCGGGACGGGAGAGACCCAGTACTTC
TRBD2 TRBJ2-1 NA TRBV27 CASSDTSGISYNEQFF TGTGCCAGCAGCGACACTAGCGGGATCTCCTACAATGAGCAGTTCTTC
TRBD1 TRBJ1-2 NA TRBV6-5 CASRQQGARGYGYTF TGTGCCAGCCGCCAACAGGGGGCGCGGGGCTATGGCTACACCTTC
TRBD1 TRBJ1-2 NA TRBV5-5 CASSLRTTGLEWDYGYTF TGTGCCAGCAGCTTGCGGACGACAGGGTTGGAATGGGACTATGGCTACACCTTC
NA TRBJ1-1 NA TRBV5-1 CASSLGGGNTEAFF TGCGCCAGCAGCTTGGGGGGCGGGAACACTGAAGCTTTCTTT
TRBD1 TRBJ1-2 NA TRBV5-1 CASSLVGQSYGYTF TGCGCCAGCAGCTTGGTGGGACAGAGCTATGGCTACACCTTC
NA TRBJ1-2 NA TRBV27 CASRGSGLWDYF TGTGCCAGCAGGGGATCCGGACTGTGGGATTACTTC
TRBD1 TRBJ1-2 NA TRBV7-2 CASSDGQGYYGYTF TGTGCCAGCAGCGACGGACAGGGTTACTATGGCTACACCTTC
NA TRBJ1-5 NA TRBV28 CASSYEWGMRYQPQHF TGTGCCAGCAGCTATGAGTGGGGGATGCGATATCAGCCCCAGCATTTT
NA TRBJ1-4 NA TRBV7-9 CASSSARLELFF TGTGCCAGCAGCTCCGCTCGACTGGAACTGTTTTTT
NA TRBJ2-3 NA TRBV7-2 CASSLGTNPDTQYF TGTGCCAGCAGCTTAGGGACTAATCCAGATACGCAGTATTTT
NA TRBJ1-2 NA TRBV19 CASSAGTSEYGYTF TGTGCCAGTAGTGCCGGGACATCTGAATATGGCTACACCTTC
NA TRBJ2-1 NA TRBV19 CASSPRGLARYNEQFF TGTGCCAGTAGTCCTCGGGGGTTAGCGCGCTACAATGAGCAGTTCTTC
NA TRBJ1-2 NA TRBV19 CASSAGATSGYTF TGTGCCAGTAGTGCAGGGGCCACCTCGGGCTACACCTTC
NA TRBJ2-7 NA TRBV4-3 CASSQVLERKYEQYF TGCGCCAGCAGCCAAGTTCTCGAGAGAAAATACGAGCAGTACTTC
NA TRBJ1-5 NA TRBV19 CASSTPGHPSNQPQHF TGTGCCAGTAGTACACCGGGACACCCTAGCAATCAGCCCCAGCATTTT
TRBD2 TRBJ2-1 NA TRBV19 CASRSRTSGSWFF TGTGCCAGTAGGAGCCGGACTAGCGGGAGTTGGTTCTTC
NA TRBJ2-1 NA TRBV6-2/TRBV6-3 CASSYSAGINEQFF TGTGCCAGCAGTTACTCGGCGGGGATCAATGAGCAGTTCTTC
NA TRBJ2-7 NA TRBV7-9 CASSLDGGSYEQYF TGTGCCAGCAGCTTAGATGGGGGTTCCTACGAGCAGTACTTC
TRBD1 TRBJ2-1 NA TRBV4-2 CASSLCGAGGCEQFF TGTGCCAGCAGCCTGTGTGGAGCAGGGGGCTGTGAGCAGTTCTTC
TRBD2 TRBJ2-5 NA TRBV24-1 CATSASRASGRGSETQYF TGTGCCACCAGTGCCTCAAGGGCTAGCGGGAGAGGATCCGAGACCCAGTACTTC
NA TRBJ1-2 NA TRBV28 CASSLGGAGGYTF TGTGCCAGCAGTTTAGGGGGCGCCGGGGGCTACACCTTC
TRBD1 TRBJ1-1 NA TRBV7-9 CASSLRDRGNTEAFF TGTGCCAGCAGCTTACGGGACAGGGGAAACACTGAAGCTTTCTTT
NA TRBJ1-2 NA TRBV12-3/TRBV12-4 CASSFGGRGYTF TGTGCCAGCAGTTTCGGAGGGAGAGGCTACACCTTC
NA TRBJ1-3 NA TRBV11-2 CASSLEAGHGSRSTIYF TGTGCCAGCAGCTTAGAAGCGGGACATGGCTCGAGGAGCACCATATATTTT
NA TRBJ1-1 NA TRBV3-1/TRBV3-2 CASTQPGTEAFF TGTGCCAGCACCCAACCGGGTACTGAAGCTTTCTTT
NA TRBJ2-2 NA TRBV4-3 CASSPTRTGAPYTGELFF TGCGCCAGCAGCCCAACCCGCACGGGGGCTCCGTACACCGGGGAGCTGTTTTTT
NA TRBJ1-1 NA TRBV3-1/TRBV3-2 CASSNSNTEAFF TGTGCCAGCAGCAACAGTAACACTGAAGCTTTCTTT
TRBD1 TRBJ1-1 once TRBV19 CASSATNRGFPSEAFF TGTGCCAGTAGTGCTACGAACAGGGGGTTTCCTTCTGAAGCTTTCTTT
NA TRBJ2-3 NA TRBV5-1 CASSLAASGTDTQYF TGCGCCAGCAGCTTGGCGGCTAGCGGCACAGATACGCAGTATTTT
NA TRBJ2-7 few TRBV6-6 CASTKHRVGDEQYF TGTGCCAGCACCAAACACCGGGTCGGTGACGAGCAGTACTTC
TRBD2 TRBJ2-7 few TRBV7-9 CASSLTSDYEQYF TGTGCCAGCAGCTTAACTAGCGACTACGAGCAGTACTTC
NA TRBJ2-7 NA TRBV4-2 CASSQDRLGGDEQYF TGTGCCAGCAGCCAAGATCGCCTGGGCGGCGACGAGCAGTACTTC
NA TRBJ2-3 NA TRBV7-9 CASSNSLGIGDTQYF TGTGCCAGCAGCAACAGTCTCGGGATCGGAGATACGCAGTATTTT
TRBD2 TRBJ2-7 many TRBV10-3 CAISEPGLGSSYEQYF TGTGCCATCAGTGAGCCAGGACTAGGTAGCTCCTACGAGCAGTACTTC
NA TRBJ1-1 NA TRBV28 CASSMTAMNTEAFF TGTGCCAGCAGTATGACAGCGATGAACACTGAAGCTTTCTTT
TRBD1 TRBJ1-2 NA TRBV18 CASSSKAGDRGTGTF TGTGCCAGCTCATCGAAAGCCGGGGACAGGGGAACCGGGACCTTC
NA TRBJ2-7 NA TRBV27 CASSSSDTPLSYEQYF TGTGCCAGCAGTTCCTCCGACACACCCCTCTCCTACGAGCAGTACTTC
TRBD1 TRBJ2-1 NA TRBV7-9 CASSFDRGDEQFF TGTGCCAGCAGCTTTGACAGGGGGGATGAGCAGTTCTTC
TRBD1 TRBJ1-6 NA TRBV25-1 CASSEYRGQGRNSPLHF TGTGCCAGCAGTGAATATCGAGGACAGGGGAGGAATTCACCCCTCCACTTT
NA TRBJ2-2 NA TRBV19 CASSITGSSTGELFF TGTGCCAGTAGTATAACGGGGAGTAGCACCGGGGAGCTGTTTTTT
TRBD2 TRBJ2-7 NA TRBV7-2 CASTVVGASGGGEQYF TGTGCCAGCACGGTAGTGGGCGCCAGCGGGGGCGGAGAGCAGTACTTC
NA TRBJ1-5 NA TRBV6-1 CASSVPGRTISNQPQHF TGTGCCAGCAGTGTGCCGGGACGGACGATTAGCAATCAGCCCCAGCATTTT
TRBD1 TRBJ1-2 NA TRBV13 CASSGGTVYGYTF TGTGCCAGCAGCGGTGGGACAGTCTATGGCTACACCTTC